Described below is a single T cell receptor (beta chain) sequence and its context. Its antigen is still unknown. These data come from a study of tumor-infiltrating lymphocytes in localized non-small cell lung cancer. Study details: From each patient, both tumor and uninvolved lung, non-adjacent to tumor, were sampled.

Generated by immunoSEQ multiplex PCR, the TCRdb table keeps only in-frame clones and is missing some. The sample shows roughly 14,000 clones, approximately 68% of them seen only once. Study-wide results and caveats: Only some patients had TCR sequencing, depending on available tissue.

The sequence was collected from a human donor with non-small cell lung cancer. The sample consisted of lung tumor tissue.

CDR3 coding DNA: TGCGCCAGCAGAAGACAGGGGCGAGAGACCCAGTACTTC. Protein product: CASRRQGRETQYF. The V and J genes are TRBV10-2 and TRBJ2-5; 8 bases line up with TRBD1. The CDR3 spans 13 residues. Per germline, CDR1 WSHSY and CDR2 SAAADI. Trimming took 6 bases from V and 4 from J; bases not matched to a gene: 4.